This is a list of T cell receptor beta chains from one sample in a study of cytomegalovirus exposure and HLA in healthy donors. The protocol was immunoSEQ multiplex PCR, while the TCRdb copy is restricted to in-frame clones and leaves out a portion. The table includes roughly 140,000 clones, over 60% detected once. Sequenced: PBMCs. The receptors here all came from a man in his forties in good health and CMV-seronegative. The CDR3 runs from the conserved cysteine through the conserved F or W. Each record gives: D gene, V gene, clone size, J gene, CDR3 protein, CDR3 DNA. A D gene is named only where the DNA matches it firmly. The listing skips clone size in some rows; elsewhere it reads once, few, many or a size class.

>TRBD1|TRBV5-6|few|TRBJ2-2
CASSARGRTVYTGELFF
TGTGCCAGCAGCGCTAGGGGGCGGACAGTTTACACCGGGGAGCTGTTTTTT
>-|TRBV10-3|-|TRBJ1-5
CAISESGQGTEHF
TGTGCCATCAGTGAGTCGGGGCAGGGGACGGAGCATTTT
>TRBD1|TRBV6-1|-|TRBJ1-1
CASSETGRAEAFF
TGTGCCAGCAGTGAGACAGGGCGTGCCGAAGCTTTCTTT
>-|TRBV9|few|TRBJ1-2
CASSVAGVGYGYTF
TGTGCCAGCAGCGTAGCAGGGGTTGGCTATGGCTACACCTTC
>-|TRBV28|-|TRBJ1-5
CASSSLGRGGSNQPQHF
TGTGCCAGCAGTTCCCTGGGACGAGGGGGTAGCAATCAGCCCCAGCATTTT
>TRBD1|TRBV29-1|-|TRBJ1-3
CSAGQGVGNTIYF
TGCAGCGCCGGACAGGGAGTGGGAAACACCATATATTTT
>-|TRBV30|-|TRBJ2-5
CAWRGLVLETQYF
TGTGCCTGGAGGGGGCTTGTCTTGGAGACCCAGTACTTC
>TRBD1|TRBV5-1|once|TRBJ2-5
CASSLDRVETQYF
TGCGCCAGCAGCTTAGACAGGGTGGAGACCCAGTACTTC
>-|TRBV2|-|TRBJ2-7
CASSYYEQYF
TGTGCCAGCTCTTACTACGAGCAGTACTTC
>-|TRBV7-2|-|TRBJ1-1
CASSPVRLAEAFF
TGTGCCAGCAGCCCCGTACGACTGGCTGAAGCTTTCTTT
>TRBD1|TRBV7-9|-|TRBJ1-2
CASSWGTGGYGYTF
TGTGCCAGCAGCTGGGGGACAGGGGGCTATGGCTACACCTTC
>TRBD1|TRBV6-1|-|TRBJ1-5
CASSEIDRGNQPQNF
TGTGCCAGCAGTGAAATTGACAGGGGTAATCAGCCCCAGAATTTT